Below, 15 T cell receptor beta chains from the same sample are listed, as sequenced in a study of CD8+ T cells in alopecia areata (dated by TCRdb to the late 2010s). Reading the label with the study, this specimen's time point is: 4 weeks on oral tofacitinib. This specimen's treatment or condition label, per the study, means: oral pan-JAK inhibitor, 5-10 mg twice daily. Libraries were prepared through the immunoSEQ multiplex PCR assay. RNA was extracted from all samples and reverse transcribed into cDNA as template for TCR sequencing. TCRdb limited this immuneACCESS table to in-frame rearrangements with V and J called. A share of clones is missing; checked studies link under half to unresolved V genes, and the rest is unexplained. The table for this sample lists roughly 180,000 clones; approximately 56% of them were counted only once. 3.3% of the sample is taken by the ten largest. Sequencing was performed on CD4+ T cells sorted from blood, taken at week 4, from a patient treated with tofacitinib. These receptors were obtained from a human donor with alopecia areata.

This clone was picked up a small number of times. The chain recombines TRBV29-1 with TRBJ1-1; the D is unclear. Trimming stripped 3 bases from V and 4 bases from J, with 15 bases between. Germline loops: CDR1 SQVTM, CDR2 ANQGSEA. The CDR3 runs 14 residues. The CDR3 DNA sequence: TGCAGCGTTGAGGTATCGGCGGAGGTCACTGAAGCTTTCTTT. Translated: CSVEVSAEVTEAFF. Supplemented by reference TRBV29-1 and TRBJ1-1, the full variable domain reads SAVISQKPSRDICQRGTSLTIQCQVDSQVTMMFWYRQQPGQSLTLIATANQGSEATYESGFVIDKFPISRPNLTFSTLTVSNMSPEDSSIYLCSVEVSAEVTEAFFGQGTRLTVV.

V and J are TRBV28 and TRBJ2-5; D gene unclear. CDR1 and CDR2 (germline): MDHEN, SYDVKM. CDR3 length: 14 residues. Trimming took off 4 bases at V and 2 bases at J, with 11 bases between the two ends. CDR3 coding DNA: TGTGCCAGCAGTTGGTGGTCAGAACAAGAGACCCAGTACTTC. This codes for CASSWWSEQETQYF.

The chain links TRBV21-1 to TRBJ1-5; TRBD1 reflects the table's D call only, with no check against the DNA. TRBV21-1 is given as a pseudogene. This CDR3 is built from 16 residues. The CDR3 is CASSKGGQHSNQPQHF. The CDR3 DNA is TGTGCCAGCAGCAAAGGGGGGCAGCATAGCAATCAGCCCCAGCATTTT.

The V call is TRBV28, the J call TRBJ2-5; D is ambiguous. V lost 10 bases and J 5 bases, leaving 11 bases between the germline ends. Germline CDR1 reads MDHEN; CDR2 reads SYDVKM. This CDR3 has 11 residues. CDR3: CATTRWETQYF. The CDR3 nucleotides read TGTGCCACCACCCGGTGGGAGACCCAGTACTTC.

To note about this clone: Other DNA sequences within the sample encode an identical CDR3. This chain uses TRBV6-5 with TRBJ1-1; D not certain. Germline CDR1 MNHEY, CDR2 SVGAGI. This CDR3 has 12 residues. V lost 2 bases and J lost 2, with 3 bases in between. Here the CDR3 reads CASSYRNTEAFF. In DNA, the CDR3 is TGTGCCAGCAGTTACCGAAACACTGAAGCTTTCTTT.

The table lists this clone with a few counts. Within the sample, other DNA sequences also encode this same CDR3. The genes are TRBV5-1 and TRBJ2-5, with 11 bases fitting TRBD2. CDR1 is SGHRS and CDR2 is YFSETQ in the germline V gene. V lost 1 base, J lost 2 bases, and 1 base stayed unmatched. The CDR3 has 15 amino acids. The DNA for the CDR3 is TGCGCCAGCAGCTTGACTAGCGGGGGACAAGAGACCCAGTACTTC. Its protein product is CASSLTSGGQETQYF.

This rearrangement joins TRBV15 to TRBJ1-2; 8 nucleotides match TRBD1. V trimming: 0 bases; J trimming: 7 bases; junction bases outside the gene matches: 16. CDR3 length equals 18 residues. Per germline, CDR1 LNHNV and CDR2 YYDKDF (reference sequence). CDR3 amino acids: CATSRDLHPTSGGTGYTF. The CDR3 DNA follows: TGTGCCACCAGCAGAGATCTACATCCGACCTCAGGGGGCACTGGCTACACCTTC. Complete variable domain (other parts from reference TRBV15 and TRBJ1-2): DAMVIQNPRYQVTQFGKPVTLSCSQTLNHNVMYWYQQKSSQAPKLLFHYYDKDFNNEADTPDNFQSRRPNTSFCFLDIRSPGLGDTAMYLCATSRDLHPTSGGTGYTFGSGTRLTVV.

This clone was seen only a few times. This chain links TRBV30 with TRBJ1-6; TRBD1 might be the D (6 bases). The CDR3 totals 13 residues. V shed 2 bases and J shed 7 bases, with 9 bases lying between them. CDR1 GTSNPN and CDR2 SVGIG come from the germline V gene (reference sequence). Written as DNA, the CDR3 is TGTGCCTGGAGTAATCAGGGGAATTCACCCCTCCACTTT. Translated, it gives CAWSNQGNSPLHF.

The genes are TRBV5-1 and TRBJ2-6, with 9 nucleotides matching TRBD1. V lost 4 bases to trimming and J lost 1 base; unmatched junction nucleotides: 12. In germline, CDR1 is SGHRS, CDR2 YFSETQ. This CDR3 comprises 19 residues. In DNA form, the CDR3 reads TGCGCCAGCAGCCCGCAGACGGGACAGGGATTGTCTGGGGCCAACGTCCTGACTTTC. Protein: CASSPQTGQGLSGANVLTF.

The gene calls are TRBV28 and TRBJ2-7; D unresolved. V was shortened by 5 bases and J by 6 bases, with 8 bases between the two germline ends. CDR3 length: 11 residues. Germline CDR1 and CDR2: MDHEN and SYDVKM. This CDR3 reads CASSTLSEQYF. The CDR3 nucleotides are TGTGCCAGCAGTACTCTAAGCGAGCAGTACTTC. Full variable domain (remainder filled in from reference TRBV28 and TRBJ2-7): DVKVTQSSRYLVKRTGEKVFLECVQDMDHENMFWYRQDPGLGLRLIYFSYDVKMKEKGDIPEGYSVSREKKERFSLILESASTNQTSMYLCASSTLSEQYFGPGTRLTVT.

Regarding this clone: The sample has other DNA sequences that encode this CDR3 too. The rearrangement links TRBV29-1 to TRBJ1-1, with D possibly TRBD1 on 5 matching bases. The V and J ends lost 6 bases and 0 bases respectively, with 11 bases between them. The length of the CDR3 is 13 residues. CDR1 and CDR2 (germline): SQVTM, ANQGSEA. CDR3 residues: CSVGGRMNTEAFF. The CDR3 bases are TGCAGCGTCGGGGGGAGGATGAACACTGAAGCTTTCTTT.

The table lists this clone with a count of one. This chain joins TRBV30 and TRBJ2-1; D unresolved. Trimming took 2 bases from V and 7 from J, leaving 18 bases between them. Germline lookup yields CDR1 GTSNPN and CDR2 SVGIG (reference sequence). The CDR3 consists of 15 residues. CDR3 nucleotides: TGTGCCTGGAGTACCCGCAATAAAGACCGGAATGAGCAGTTCTTC. Amino acid sequence: CAWSTRNKDRNEQFF. The full variable domain, in which reference TRBV30 and TRBJ2-1 provide the parts outside the CDR3, is SQTIHQWPATLVQPVGSPLSLECTVEGTSNPNLYWYRQAAGRGLQLLFYSVGIGQISSEVPQNLSASRPQDRQFILSSKKLLLSDSGFYLCAWSTRNKDRNEQFFGPGTRLTVL.

The chain employs TRBV11-2 and TRBJ1-4; D not resolved. V lost 5 bases and J 8 bases, leaving 9 bases between the germline ends. The germline CDR1 and CDR2 sequences are SGHAT and FQNNGV. The CDR3 is 12 amino acids. CDR3 coding DNA: TGTGCCAGCAGCCGGGGTGGGGAAAAACTGTTTTTT. It is translated as CASSRGGEKLFF.

V and J are TRBV29-1 and TRBJ1-2; D is perhaps TRBD1 (5 bases). Germline-derived CDR1 and CDR2 are SQVTM and ANQGSEA. The CDR3 loop spans 14 amino acids. V was shortened by 3 bases and J by 4 bases, with 15 bases between the two germline ends. CDR3 coding DNA: TGCAGCGTTGATCAGGGAGCCCCCCTCTATGGCTACACCTTC. It yields the protein CSVDQGAPLYGYTF.

The chain links TRBV7-9 to TRBJ2-1; the D gene is possibly TRBD1 (6 bases). Trimming removed 3 bases at V and 9 bases at J, with 18 bases between. CDR1 and CDR2 (germline): SEHNR, FQNEAQ (reference sequence). CDR3 length: 15 residues. CDR3: CASSLGAGERIEQFF. In DNA form, the CDR3 reads TGTGCCAGCAGCTTGGGAGCAGGGGAGCGGATTGAGCAGTTCTTC. The full variable domain, in which reference TRBV7-9 and TRBJ2-1 provide the parts outside the CDR3, is DTGVSQNPRHKITKRGQNVTFRCDPISEHNRLYWYRQTLGQGPEFLTYFQNEAQLEKSRLLSDRFSAERPKGSFSTLEIQRTEQGDSAMYLCASSLGAGERIEQFFGPGTRLTVL.